This TCR beta chain appears in the sequencing data of a study of OX40 agonist ivuxolimab in advanced cancers. Study details: Across the patients, intravenous ivuxolimab was delivered every 2 weeks at 0.01 to 10 mg/kg. Regarding the study as a whole: Partial responders treated at 0.1-3.0 mg/kg exhibited clonal expansion among the lowest measured. On average, CD8+ T cells had more expanded clones than CD4+.

Repertoires were generated with immunoSEQ multiplex PCR, while TCRdb's copy carries only in-frame clones and drops some. The repertoire holds about 36,000 clones, with 70% to 80% as singletons. This clone was counted a few times. Antigen unknown. Samples of blood were obtained at baseline, on cycle 4 day 1, and on cycle 7 day 1. Germline V gives CDR1 LNHDA, CDR2 SQIVND (reference sequence). The CDR3 has 16 residues. V lost 5 bases, J lost 1 base, and 5 bases stayed unmatched. Material: CD4+ or CD8+ T cells sorted from blood, obtained in a trial of the OX40 agonist ivuxolimab. The rearrangement uses TRBV19 and TRBJ2-2; 9 bases map to TRBD1. The sequence was obtained from an adult with an advanced solid tumor such as melanoma, head and neck, liver or kidney cancer. Written as DNA, the CDR3 is TGTGCCAGTAGTCTACGGGACAGGGTGAACACCGGGGAGCTGTTTTTT. Translating it yields CASSLRDRVNTGELFF.